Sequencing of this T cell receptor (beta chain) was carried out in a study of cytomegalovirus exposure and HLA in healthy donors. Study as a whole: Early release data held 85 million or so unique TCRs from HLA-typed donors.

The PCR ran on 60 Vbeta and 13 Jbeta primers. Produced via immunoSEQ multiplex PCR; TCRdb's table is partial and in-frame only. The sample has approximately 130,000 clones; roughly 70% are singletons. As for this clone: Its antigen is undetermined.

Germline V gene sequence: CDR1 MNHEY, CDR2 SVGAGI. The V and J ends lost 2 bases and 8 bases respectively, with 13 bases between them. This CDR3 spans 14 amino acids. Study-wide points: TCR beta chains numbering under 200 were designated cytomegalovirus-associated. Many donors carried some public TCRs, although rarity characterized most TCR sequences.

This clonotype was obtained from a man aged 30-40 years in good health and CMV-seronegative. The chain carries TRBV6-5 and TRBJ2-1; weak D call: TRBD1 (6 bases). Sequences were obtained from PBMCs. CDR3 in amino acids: CASSYIRGHDEQFF. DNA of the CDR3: TGTGCCAGCAGTTACATCAGGGGCCACGATGAGCAGTTCTTC.